This note documents a single T cell receptor beta chain sequence. Its antigen is not identified. Other DNA sequences from this sample encode an identical CDR3 as well. Measured with immunoSEQ multiplex PCR; TCRdb has only the in-frame clones, and not every one. The sample has tens of thousands of clones, roughly 80% seen once. The data were taken from a study of radiation and T cells in renal cell carcinoma. Study outcomes and limitations: In blood, top tumor clones expanded by 2 weeks, shrinking by 4.

Time point: blood 4 weeks post-SBRT, at nephrectomy. The treatment here: 15 Gy SBRT to primary tumor, nephrectomy 4 weeks later. Trimming removed 0 bases at V and 0 bases at J, with 5 bases between. Per germline, CDR1 SGHRS and CDR2 YFSETQ. The CDR3 runs to 14 residues. The chain links TRBV5-1 to TRBJ2-3; no definite D call. This TCR was sampled from a man aged 50-60 years with renal cell carcinoma. The sequenced sample was blood, obtained from a patient whose treatment included radiotherapy and nephrectomy. CDR3 loop: CASSLDSSTDTQYF. CDR3 DNA sequence: TGCGCCAGCAGCTTGGACTCTAGCACAGATACGCAGTATTTT.